The entry that follows covers one TCR beta chain sequence. Its antigen is not known. A J-beta primer mix and a sample-barcoded 5' primer were used in a second PCR of roughly 6 to 12 cycles. MiXCR was run by TCRdb on the 5' RACE reads, yielding one entry per CDR3 protein. The table includes approximately 800,000 distinct CDR3 sequences, 56% detected once. No fewer than 5.5 micrograms of total RNA were isolated from every sample. This CDR3 has 15 amino acids. The V gene lost 4 bases and the J gene lost 4 bases, with 15 bases spanning the gap. The data belong to a study of blood T cells in healthy people across ages. Study-wide background: Per two T cells, about one barcoded beta molecule was captured through template switching. General observations from the study: Researchers report that TCR beta diversity correlated strongly with naive T cell percentage. Among long-lived donors, naive CD4+ cells were more numerous and diversity higher than in aged donors.

Sequenced input: blood. This receptor was identified in a man aged 35-49 years in good health. V is TRBV12-3 or TRBV12-4 and J is TRBJ2-3; the D is unclear. CDR3 DNA sequence: TGTGCCAGCAGTTCTCTAAGGGTCCCCCCAGATACGCAGTATTTT. Its protein product is CASSSLRVPPDTQYF.